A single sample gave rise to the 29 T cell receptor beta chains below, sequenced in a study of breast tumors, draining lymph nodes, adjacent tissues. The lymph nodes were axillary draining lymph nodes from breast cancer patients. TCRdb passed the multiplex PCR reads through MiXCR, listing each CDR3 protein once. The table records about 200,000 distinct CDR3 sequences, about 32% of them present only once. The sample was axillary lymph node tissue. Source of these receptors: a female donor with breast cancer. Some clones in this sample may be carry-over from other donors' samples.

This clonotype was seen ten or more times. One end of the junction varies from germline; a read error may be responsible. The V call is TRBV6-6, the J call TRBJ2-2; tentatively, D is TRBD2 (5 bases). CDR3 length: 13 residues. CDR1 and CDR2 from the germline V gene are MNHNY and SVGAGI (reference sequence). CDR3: CASSNSGTGELFF. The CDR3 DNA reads TGTGCCAGCAGTAACTCGGGGACCGGGGAGCTGTTTTTT.

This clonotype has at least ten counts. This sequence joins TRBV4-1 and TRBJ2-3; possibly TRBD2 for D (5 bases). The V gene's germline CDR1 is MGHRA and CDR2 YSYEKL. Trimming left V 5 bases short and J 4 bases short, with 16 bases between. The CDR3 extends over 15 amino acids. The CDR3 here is CASSSREGSPDTQYF. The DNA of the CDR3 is TGCGCCAGCAGCTCTCGGGAAGGGAGCCCAGATACGCAGTATTTT.

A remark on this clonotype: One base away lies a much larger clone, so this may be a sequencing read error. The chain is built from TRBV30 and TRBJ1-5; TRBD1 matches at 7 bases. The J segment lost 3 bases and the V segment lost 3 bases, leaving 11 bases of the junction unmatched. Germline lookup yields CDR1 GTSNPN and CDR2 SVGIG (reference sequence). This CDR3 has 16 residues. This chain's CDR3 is CAWSITGTENNQPQHF. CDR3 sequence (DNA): TGTGCCTGGAGCATCACCGGGACAGAAAACAATCAGCCCCAGCATTTT. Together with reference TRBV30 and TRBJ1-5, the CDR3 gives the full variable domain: SQTIHQWPATLVQPVGSPLSLECTVEGTSNPNLYWYRQAAGRGLQLLFYSVGIGQISSEVPQNLSASRPQDRQFILSSKKLLLSDSGFYLCAWSITGTENNQPQHFGDGTRLSIL.

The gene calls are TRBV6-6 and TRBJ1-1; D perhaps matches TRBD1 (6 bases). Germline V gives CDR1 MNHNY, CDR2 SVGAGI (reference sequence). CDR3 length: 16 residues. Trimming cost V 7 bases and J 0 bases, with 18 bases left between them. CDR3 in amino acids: CASTNPGRGMNTEAFF. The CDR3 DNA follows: TGTGCCAGCACCAACCCAGGGAGGGGGATGAACACTGAAGCTTTCTTT.

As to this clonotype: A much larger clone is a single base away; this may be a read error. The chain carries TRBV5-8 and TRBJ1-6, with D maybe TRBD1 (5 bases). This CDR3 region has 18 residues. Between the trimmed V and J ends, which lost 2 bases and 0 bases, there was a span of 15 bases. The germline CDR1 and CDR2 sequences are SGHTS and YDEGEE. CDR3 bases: TGTGCCAGCAGCTTTCGCGGGACTGCTAACTCCTATAATTCACCCCTCCACTTT. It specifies CASSFRGTANSYNSPLHF.

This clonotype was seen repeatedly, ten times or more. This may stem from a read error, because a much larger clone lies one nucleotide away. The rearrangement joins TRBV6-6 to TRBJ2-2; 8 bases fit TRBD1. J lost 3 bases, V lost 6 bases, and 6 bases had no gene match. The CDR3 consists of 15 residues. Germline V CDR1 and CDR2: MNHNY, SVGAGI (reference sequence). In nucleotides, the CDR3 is TGTGCCAGCAGCCCAGGGGGCATCGACACCGGGGAGCTGTTTTTT. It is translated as CASSPGGIDTGELFF.

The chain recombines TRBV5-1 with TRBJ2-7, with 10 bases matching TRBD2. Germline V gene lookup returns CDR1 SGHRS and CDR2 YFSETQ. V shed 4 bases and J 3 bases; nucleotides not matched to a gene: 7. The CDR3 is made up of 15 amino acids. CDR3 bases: TGCGCCAGCAGCGTAGCGGGAGGTGGGGGCTACGAGCAGTACTTC. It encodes CASSVAGGGGYEQYF.

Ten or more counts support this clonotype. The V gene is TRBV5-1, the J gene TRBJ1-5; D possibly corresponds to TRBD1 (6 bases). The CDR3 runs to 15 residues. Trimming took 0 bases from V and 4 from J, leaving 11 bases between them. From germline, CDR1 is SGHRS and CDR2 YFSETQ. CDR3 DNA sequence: TGCGCCAGCAGCTTGGCCGGGACAAAAAATCAGCCCCAGCATTTT. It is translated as CASSLAGTKNQPQHF.

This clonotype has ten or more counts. This CDR3 is CATSPRWGAEQYF. The DNA of the CDR3 is TGTGCCACCAGCCCCCGCTGGGGTGCCGAGCAGTACTTC. The chain has TRBV15 and TRBJ2-7; D is ambiguous. The CDR3 runs 13 residues. Trimming took off 5 bases at V and 6 bases at J, with 14 bases between the two ends. CDR1 and CDR2 from the germline V gene are LNHNV and YYDKDF (reference sequence).

CDR3 sequence (DNA): TGTGCCAGCAGCTTAGTGCAAGCGGACAGGGGGAATGAAAAACTGTTTTTT. It specifies CASSLVQADRGNEKLFF. This chain links TRBV7-9 with TRBJ1-4; 10 nucleotides line up with TRBD1. Germline CDR1 is SEHNR and CDR2 is FQNEAQ (reference sequence). CDR3 length: 17 residues. The trim removed 1 base at V and 5 bases at J, leaving 7 bases unmatched.

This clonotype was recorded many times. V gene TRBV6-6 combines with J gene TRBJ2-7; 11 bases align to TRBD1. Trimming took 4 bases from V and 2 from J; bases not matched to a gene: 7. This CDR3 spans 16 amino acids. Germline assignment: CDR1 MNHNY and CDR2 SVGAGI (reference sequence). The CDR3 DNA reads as TGTGCCAGCAGTTCCGACTCGGGACAGGGGGCCTACGAGCAGTACTTC. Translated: CASSSDSGQGAYEQYF.

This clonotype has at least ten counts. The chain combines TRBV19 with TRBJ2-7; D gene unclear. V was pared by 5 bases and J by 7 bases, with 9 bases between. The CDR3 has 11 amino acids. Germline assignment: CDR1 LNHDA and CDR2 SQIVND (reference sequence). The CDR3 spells CASSRGREQYF. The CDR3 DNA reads TGTGCCAGTAGTCGTGGTAGGGAGCAGTACTTC.

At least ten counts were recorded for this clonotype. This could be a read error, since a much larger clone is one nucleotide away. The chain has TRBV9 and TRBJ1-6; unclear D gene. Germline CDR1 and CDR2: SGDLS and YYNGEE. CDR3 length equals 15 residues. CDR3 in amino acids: CASSPGPTDNSPPHF. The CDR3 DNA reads TGTGCCAGCAGCCCAGGACCCACCGATAATTCACCCCCCCACTTT.

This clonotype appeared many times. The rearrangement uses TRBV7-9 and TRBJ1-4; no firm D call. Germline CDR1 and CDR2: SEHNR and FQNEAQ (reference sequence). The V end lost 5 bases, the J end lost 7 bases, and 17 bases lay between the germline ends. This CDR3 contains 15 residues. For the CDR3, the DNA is TGTGCCAGCAGCCGAGGTCGGCCTTTGGGTGAAAAACTGTTTTTT. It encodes CASSRGRPLGEKLFF.

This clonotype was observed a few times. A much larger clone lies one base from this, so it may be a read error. The CDR3: CASSPDRASGYTF. CDR3 sequence (DNA): TGTGCCAGCAGCCCGGACAGGGCGTCTGGCTACACCTTC. The chain links TRBV11-2 to TRBJ1-2; 8 nucleotides line up with TRBD1. Germline V gives CDR1 SGHAT, CDR2 FQNNGV. This CDR3 is 13 amino acids long. Trimming at V came to 5 bases and at J to 7 bases, leaving 6 bases not matched to a gene. Combining the CDR3 with reference TRBV11-2 and TRBJ1-2 gives the whole variable domain EAGVAQSPRYKIIEKRQSVAFWCNPISGHATLYWYQQILGQGPKLLIQFQNNGVVDDSQLPKDRFSAERLKGVDSTLKIQPAKLEDSAVYLCASSPDRASGYTFGSGTRLTVV.

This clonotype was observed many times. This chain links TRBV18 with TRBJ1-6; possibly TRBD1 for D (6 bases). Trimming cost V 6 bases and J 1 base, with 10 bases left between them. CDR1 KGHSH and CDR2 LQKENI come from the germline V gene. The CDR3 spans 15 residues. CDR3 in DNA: TGTGCCAGCTCCGTCAGGGGTTCCTATAATTCACCCCTCCACTTT. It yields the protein CASSVRGSYNSPLHF. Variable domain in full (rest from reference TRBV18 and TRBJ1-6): NAGVMQNPRHLVRRRGQEARLRCSPMKGHSHVYWYRQLPEEGLKFMVYLQKENIIDESGMPKERFSAEFPKEGPSILRIQQVVRGDSAAYFCASSVRGSYNSPLHFGNGTRLTVT.

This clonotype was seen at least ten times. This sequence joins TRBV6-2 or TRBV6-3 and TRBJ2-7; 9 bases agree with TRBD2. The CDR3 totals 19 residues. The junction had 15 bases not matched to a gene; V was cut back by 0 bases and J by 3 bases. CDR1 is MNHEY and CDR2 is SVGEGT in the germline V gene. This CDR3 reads CASSYSLVAGDVSYYEQYF. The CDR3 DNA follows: TGTGCCAGCAGTTACTCATTGGTAGCGGGAGACGTAAGTTACTACGAGCAGTACTTC.

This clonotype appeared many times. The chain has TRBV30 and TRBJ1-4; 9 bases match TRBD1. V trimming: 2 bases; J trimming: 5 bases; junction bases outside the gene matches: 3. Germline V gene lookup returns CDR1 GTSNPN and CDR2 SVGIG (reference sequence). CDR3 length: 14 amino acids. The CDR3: CAWSRQGGNEKLFF. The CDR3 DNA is TGTGCCTGGAGTAGACAGGGGGGGAATGAAAAACTGTTTTTT.

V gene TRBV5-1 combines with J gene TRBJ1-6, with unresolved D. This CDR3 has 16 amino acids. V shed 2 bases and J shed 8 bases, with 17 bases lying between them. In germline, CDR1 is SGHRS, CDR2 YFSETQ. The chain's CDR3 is CASSFSRRASDSPLHF. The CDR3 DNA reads TGCGCCAGCAGCTTTAGCCGGCGGGCATCGGATTCACCCCTCCACTTT.

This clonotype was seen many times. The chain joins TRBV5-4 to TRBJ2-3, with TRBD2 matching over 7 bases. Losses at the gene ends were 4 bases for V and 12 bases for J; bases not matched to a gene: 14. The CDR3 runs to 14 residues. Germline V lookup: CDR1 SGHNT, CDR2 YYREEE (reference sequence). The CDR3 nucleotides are TGTGCCAGCAGCCCCTCTCCCGGGACTACCCATCAGTATTTT. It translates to CASSPSPGTTHQYF.

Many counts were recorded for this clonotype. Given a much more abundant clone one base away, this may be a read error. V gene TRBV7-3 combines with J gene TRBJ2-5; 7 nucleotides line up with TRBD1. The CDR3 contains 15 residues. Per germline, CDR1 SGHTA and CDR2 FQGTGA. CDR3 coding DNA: TGTGCCAGCAGCTCGCAGACCCAGGGGGACGAGACCCAGCACTTC. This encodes CASSSQTQGDETQHF.

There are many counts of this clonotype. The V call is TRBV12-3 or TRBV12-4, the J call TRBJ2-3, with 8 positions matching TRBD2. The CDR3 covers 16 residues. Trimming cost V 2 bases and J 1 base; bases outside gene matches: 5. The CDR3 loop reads CASSLLFSGGTDTQYF. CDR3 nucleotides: TGTGCCAGCAGTTTACTGTTTAGCGGGGGCACAGATACGCAGTATTTT.

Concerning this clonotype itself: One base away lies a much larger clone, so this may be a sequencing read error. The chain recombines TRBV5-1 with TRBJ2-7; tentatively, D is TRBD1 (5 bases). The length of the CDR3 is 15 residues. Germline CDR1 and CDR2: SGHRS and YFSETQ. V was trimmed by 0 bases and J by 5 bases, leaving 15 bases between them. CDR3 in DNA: TGCGCCAGCAGCTTGGATAGCAGGGCACTCCACGAGCAGTACTTC. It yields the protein CASSLDSRALHEQYF.

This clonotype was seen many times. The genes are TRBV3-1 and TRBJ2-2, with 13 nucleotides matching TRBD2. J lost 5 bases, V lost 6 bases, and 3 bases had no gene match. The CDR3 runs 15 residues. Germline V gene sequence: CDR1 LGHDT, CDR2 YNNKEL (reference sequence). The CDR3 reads CASRPTSGRTGELFF. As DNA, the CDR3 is TGTGCCAGCAGGCCGACTAGCGGGAGGACCGGGGAGCTGTTTTTT. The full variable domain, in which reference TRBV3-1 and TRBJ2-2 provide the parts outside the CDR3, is DTAVSQTPKYLVTQMGNDKSIKCEQNLGHDTMYWYKQDSKKFLKIMFSYNNKELIINETVPNRFSPKSPDKAHLNLHINSLELGDSAVYFCASRPTSGRTGELFFGEGSRLTVL.

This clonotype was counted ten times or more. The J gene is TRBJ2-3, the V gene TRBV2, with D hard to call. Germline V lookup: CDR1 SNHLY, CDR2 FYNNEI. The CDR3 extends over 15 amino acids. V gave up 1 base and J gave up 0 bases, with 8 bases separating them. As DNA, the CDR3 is TGTGCCAGCAGTGAAGAACACCCGAGCACAGATACGCAGTATTTT. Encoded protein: CASSEEHPSTDTQYF. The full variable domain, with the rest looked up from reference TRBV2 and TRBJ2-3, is EPEVTQTPSHQVTQMGQEVILRCVPISNHLYFYWYRQILGQKVEFLVSFYNNEISEKSEIFDDQFSVERPDGSNFTLKIRSTKLEDSAMYFCASSEEHPSTDTQYFGPGTRLTVL.

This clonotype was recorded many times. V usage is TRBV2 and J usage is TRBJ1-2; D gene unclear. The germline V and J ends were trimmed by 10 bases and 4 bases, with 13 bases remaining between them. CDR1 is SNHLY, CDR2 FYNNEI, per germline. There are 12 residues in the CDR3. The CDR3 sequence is CANPTRSYGYTF. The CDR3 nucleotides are TGTGCCAACCCGACGCGTAGCTATGGCTACACCTTC.

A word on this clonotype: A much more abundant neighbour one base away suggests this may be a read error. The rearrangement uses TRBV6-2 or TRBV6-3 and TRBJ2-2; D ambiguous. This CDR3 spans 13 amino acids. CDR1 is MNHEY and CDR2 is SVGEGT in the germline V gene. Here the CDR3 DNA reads TGTGTCAGCAGTCGCCTTACAACCGGGGAGCTGTTTTTT. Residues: CVSSRLTTGELFF.

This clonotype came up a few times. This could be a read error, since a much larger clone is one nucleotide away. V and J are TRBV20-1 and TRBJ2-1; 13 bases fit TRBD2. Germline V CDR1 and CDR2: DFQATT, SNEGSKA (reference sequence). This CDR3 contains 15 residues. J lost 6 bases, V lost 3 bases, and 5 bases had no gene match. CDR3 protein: CSASHGLAGANEQFF. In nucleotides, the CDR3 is TGCAGTGCTAGTCACGGACTAGCGGGAGCCAATGAGCAGTTCTTC.

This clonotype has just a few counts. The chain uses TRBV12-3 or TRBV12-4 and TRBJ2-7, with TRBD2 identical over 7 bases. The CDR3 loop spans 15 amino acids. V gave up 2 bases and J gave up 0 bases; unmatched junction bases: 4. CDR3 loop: CASSLMGGASYEQYF. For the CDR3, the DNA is TGTGCCAGCAGTTTAATGGGAGGGGCCTCCTACGAGCAGTACTTC.